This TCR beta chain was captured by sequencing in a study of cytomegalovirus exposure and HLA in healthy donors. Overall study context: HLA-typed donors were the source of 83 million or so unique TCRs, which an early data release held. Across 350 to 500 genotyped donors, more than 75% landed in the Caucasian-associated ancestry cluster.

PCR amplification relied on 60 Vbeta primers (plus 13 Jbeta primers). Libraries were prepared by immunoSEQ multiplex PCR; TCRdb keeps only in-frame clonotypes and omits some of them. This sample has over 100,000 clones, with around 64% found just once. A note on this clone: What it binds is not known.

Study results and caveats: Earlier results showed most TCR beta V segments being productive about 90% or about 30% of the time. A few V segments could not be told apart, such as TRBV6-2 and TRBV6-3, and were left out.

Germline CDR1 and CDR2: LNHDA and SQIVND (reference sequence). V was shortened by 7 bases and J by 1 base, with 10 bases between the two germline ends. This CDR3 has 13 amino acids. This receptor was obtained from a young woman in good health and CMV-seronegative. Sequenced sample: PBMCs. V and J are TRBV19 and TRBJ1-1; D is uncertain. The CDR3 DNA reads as TGTGCCAGTACCCCCCGGGGGAACACTGAAGCTTTCTTT. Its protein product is CASTPRGNTEAFF.